A single sample gave rise to the 13 T cell receptor beta chains below, sequenced in a study of regulatory T cells in long-lasting Graves disease. Both iRepertoire HTBI primers and Arm-PCR of CDR3 regions were used to build the TCR beta libraries. MiXCR, run by TCRdb on the multiplex PCR reads, gives a single entry per CDR3 protein. Altogether about 440,000 distinct CDR3 sequences are present, just under 15% being singletons, with the ten largest covering over 15%. Time point of the sample: newly diagnosed GD, antithyroid drugs for less than 3 months. The TCR library was made from RNA extracted from PBMCs. This same sample was also part of a study on T cells in Graves' hyperthyroidism and ophthalmopathy.

The specimen comprised peripheral blood mononuclear cells (PBMCs), sampled at new diagnosis, from a patient treated with antithyroid drugs. These receptors were collected from a woman aged 25 to 39 with Graves disease.

This clonotype has a count of ten or more. The CDR3 region has the DNA TGTGCCAGCAGGGACAGGGGCTCTGGGGCCAACGTCCTGACTTTC. It is translated as CASRDRGSGANVLTF. The rearrangement joins TRBV6-1 to TRBJ2-6; 9 bases are shared with TRBD1. The CDR3 totals 15 residues. With V trimmed by 6 bases and J by 0 bases, 0 bases remained unmatched. Per the germline V gene, CDR1 is MNHNS and CDR2 is SASEGT.

In regard to this clonotype: A far more abundant clone sits one base away, making this likely a read error. This chain connects TRBV27 to TRBJ2-3; D is ambiguous. Deletions cut 5 bases from V and 8 bases from J, with 20 bases between. The CDR3 extends over 15 amino acids. The germline gives CDR1 MNHEY, CDR2 SMNVEV (reference sequence). The CDR3 region is CASSPAFVSSGTQYF. The CDR3 region has the DNA TGTGCCAGCAGTCCCGCCTTCGTGAGCTCAGGTACGCAGTATTTT.

This clonotype was counted between two and nine times. The V and J genes are TRBV27 and TRBJ2-6; D assignment may be TRBD1 or TRBD2 (5 bases each). Germline loops: CDR1 MNHEY, CDR2 SMNVEV (reference sequence). The V gene lost 7 bases and the J gene lost 4 bases, with 17 bases spanning the gap. The CDR3 is 16 amino acids. The CDR3: CASTFWVGTGANVLTF. DNA of the CDR3: TGTGCCAGCACTTTTTGGGTGGGGACCGGGGCCAACGTCCTGACTTTC.

V gene TRBV12-3 or TRBV12-4 combines with J gene TRBJ2-1; possible D gene TRBD1, 6 bases. The CDR3 contains 18 residues. With 4 bases removed from V and 3 bases from J, the gap between germline ends came to 22 bases. CDR3: CASSSRDRPGPYYNEQFF. As DNA, the CDR3 is TGTGCCAGCAGTTCGAGAGACAGGCCTGGCCCATACTACAATGAGCAGTTCTTC.

This clonotype was found many times. The chain is built from TRBV7-9 and TRBJ2-3, with D possibly matching TRBD1 (6 bases). CDR1 is SEHNR and CDR2 is FQNEAQ in the germline V gene (reference sequence). The CDR3 is made up of 16 amino acids. Trimming removed 4 bases at V and 5 bases at J, with 19 bases between. The CDR3 region is CASSSLQGLRRDTQYF. CDR3 DNA sequence: TGTGCCAGCAGCTCGCTACAGGGATTGCGCCGAGATACGCAGTATTTT. Looking up the rest from reference TRBV7-9 and TRBJ2-3 gives the full variable domain: DTGVSQNPRHKITKRGQNVTFRCDPISEHNRLYWYRQTLGQGPEFLTYFQNEAQLEKSRLLSDRFSAERPKGSFSTLEIQRTEQGDSAMYLCASSSLQGLRRDTQYFGPGTRLTVL.

The chain carries TRBV12-3 or TRBV12-4 and TRBJ2-1, with TRBD2 identical over 10 bases. Trimming took 6 bases from V and 9 from J; bases not matched to a gene: 8. The CDR3 is made up of 14 amino acids. The CDR3 loop is CASREREGLIEQFF. The CDR3 region has the DNA TGTGCCAGCAGGGAGCGGGAGGGCCTAATTGAGCAGTTCTTC.

This clonotype was counted a few times. This chain uses TRBV29-1 with TRBJ2-7; D remains ambiguous. The CDR3 has 13 residues. V was trimmed by 0 bases and J by 2 bases, leaving 8 bases between them. In germline, CDR1 is SQVTM, CDR2 ANQGSEA. DNA of the CDR3: TGCAGCGTTGAAGAGGGTCTCCCCTACGAGCAGTACTTC. This codes for CSVEEGLPYEQYF.

As regards this clonotype: Sequence at one end of the junction differs from germline and may be a read error. The CDR3 sequence: CAIQGAVGHPF. The CDR3 DNA is TGTGCCATCCAGGGGGCCGTTGGCCACCCCTTC. V is TRBV6-2 or TRBV6-3 and J is TRBJ1-2; 8 positions match TRBD1. The germline V gene encodes CDR1 MNHEY and CDR2 SVGEGT. CDR3 length: 11 residues.

This clonotype was seen many times. The genes are TRBV12-3 or TRBV12-4 and TRBJ2-5, with 9 positions matching TRBD2. CDR3 length: 14 residues. With V trimmed by 3 bases and J by 3 bases, 2 bases remained unmatched. The CDR3 DNA reads TGTGCCAGCAGTTTTTGGACTAGCGAAGAGACCCAGTACTTC. It encodes CASSFWTSEETQYF.

This clonotype was recorded at least ten times. The chain links TRBV7-8 to TRBJ1-5; maybe TRBD1 (5 bases). V lost 3 bases, J lost 2 bases, and 11 bases lay in between. Germline CDR1 reads SGHVS; CDR2 reads FQNEAQ. The CDR3 is 15 residues long. In DNA, the CDR3 is TGTGCCAGCAGCTTCGCAGGGTTGGGCAATCAGCCCCAGCATTTT. Residues: CASSFAGLGNQPQHF.

This clonotype was seen only a few times. V gene TRBV10-3 combines with J gene TRBJ1-2; the D is unclear. CDR1 is ENHRY and CDR2 is SYGVKD in the germline V gene. Trimming took off 4 bases at V and 0 bases at J, with 9 bases between the two ends. The CDR3 sequence is 14 residues long. CDR3 sequence: CAISAGGPNYGYTF. The DNA for the CDR3 is TGTGCCATCAGTGCGGGCGGGCCTAACTATGGCTACACCTTC.

This clonotype was seen a few times. This rearrangement joins TRBV10-3 to TRBJ2-6; the D gene is possibly TRBD1 (5 bases). CDR3 length: 17 residues. The germline V gene has CDR1 ENHRY and CDR2 SYGVKD. Between the trimmed V and J ends, which lost 7 bases and 0 bases, there was a span of 16 bases. The CDR3 bases are TGTGCCATCACCCGGACATCTCGAAGCTCTGGGGCCAACGTCCTGACTTTC. Translated, it gives CAITRTSRSSGANVLTF.

The chain links TRBV12-3 or TRBV12-4 to TRBJ1-6; D unclear. The CDR3 consists of 14 residues. The ends were cut back, 3 bases at V and 7 bases at J, with 10 bases in the middle. CDR3 protein: CASSLATANSPLHF. The CDR3 DNA sequence: TGTGCCAGCAGTTTGGCCACAGCGAATTCACCCCTCCACTTT.